This T cell receptor (beta chain) is from a study of chemoradiotherapy in HPV16-positive cancers. The CDR3 length is 14 residues. The V and J ends lost 4 bases and 2 bases, in that order; junction bases with no gene match: 0. Per the germline V gene, CDR1 is SGHDN and CDR2 is FVKESK. Study-level findings and limits: For HPV16-positive patients, expanding HPV-responsive T cells associated with longer recurrence-free survival. Candidate HPV-specific clones and E7-related TCR motifs grew in tumor during treatment.

The protocol was immunoSEQ multiplex PCR, while the TCRdb copy is restricted to in-frame clones and leaves out a portion. The sample comprises fewer than 4,500 clones, approximately 87% of which are singletons, and less than 4% rests with the top ten. Over chemoradiotherapy, repertoires were sampled more than once. For this clone: The antigen is undetermined.

Sample collection was performed from a patient who underwent chemoradiotherapy. This clonotype was sampled from a human donor with HPV-associated anogenital cancer. This chain connects TRBV14 to TRBJ1-3; 9 positions agree with TRBD1. CDR3 amino acids: CASSRTGAGNTIYF. For the CDR3, the DNA is TGTGCCAGCAGCCGGACAGGGGCTGGAAACACCATATATTTT.